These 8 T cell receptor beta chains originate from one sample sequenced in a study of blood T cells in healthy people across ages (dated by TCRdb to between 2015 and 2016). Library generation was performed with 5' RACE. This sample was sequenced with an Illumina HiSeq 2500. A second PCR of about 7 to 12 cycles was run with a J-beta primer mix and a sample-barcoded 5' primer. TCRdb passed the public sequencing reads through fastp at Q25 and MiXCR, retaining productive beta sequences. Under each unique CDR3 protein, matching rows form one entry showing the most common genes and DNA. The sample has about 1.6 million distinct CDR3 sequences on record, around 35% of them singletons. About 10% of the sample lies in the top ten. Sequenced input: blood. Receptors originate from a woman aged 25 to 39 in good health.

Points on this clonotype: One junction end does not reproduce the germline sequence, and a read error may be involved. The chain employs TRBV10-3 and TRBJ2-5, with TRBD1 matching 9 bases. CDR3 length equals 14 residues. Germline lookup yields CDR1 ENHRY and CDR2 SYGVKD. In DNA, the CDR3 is TGTGGCATCACTAGGGACAGGGATGTCGGAGAGCAGTACTTC. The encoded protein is CGITRDRDVGEQYF.

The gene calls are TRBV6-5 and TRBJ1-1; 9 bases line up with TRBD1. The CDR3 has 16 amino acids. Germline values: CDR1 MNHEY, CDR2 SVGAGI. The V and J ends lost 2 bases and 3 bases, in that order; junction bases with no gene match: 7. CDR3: CASSYRGTGLDTEAFF. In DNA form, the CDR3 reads TGTGCCAGCAGTTACCGCGGGACAGGGTTGGACACTGAAGCTTTCTTT.

The CDR3 DNA reads TGCGCCAGCAGCGGGGGCGGGCAGGGATCCAATGAGCAGTTCTTC. It is translated as CASSGGGQGSNEQFF. This chain connects TRBV5-1 to TRBJ2-1; D might be TRBD1 (6 bases). From germline, CDR1 is SGHRS and CDR2 YFSETQ. This CDR3 is 15 amino acids long. V gave up 4 bases and J gave up 6 bases, with 17 bases separating them. Full variable domain (remainder filled in from reference TRBV5-1 and TRBJ2-1): KAGVTQTPRYLIKTRGQQVTLSCSPISGHRSVSWYQQTPGQGLQFLFEYFSETQRNKGNFPGRFSGRQFSNSRSEMNVSTLELGDSALYLCASSGGGQGSNEQFFGPGTRLTVL.

CDR3 region: CASSQFERSGSYEQYF. The CDR3 region has the DNA TGCGCCAGCAGTCAATTCGAAAGGTCGGGCTCCTACGAGCAGTACTTC. This chain joins TRBV23-1 and TRBJ2-7; no definite D call. TRBV23-1 is an ORF; its function is uncertain. Between the trimmed V and J ends, which lost 1 base and 0 bases, there was a span of 13 bases. The CDR3 contains 16 residues.

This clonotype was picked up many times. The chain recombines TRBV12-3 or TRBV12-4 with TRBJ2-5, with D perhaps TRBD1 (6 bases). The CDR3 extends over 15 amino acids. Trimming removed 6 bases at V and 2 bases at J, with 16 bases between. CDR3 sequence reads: CASSPGTTEQETQYF. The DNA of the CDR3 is TGTGCCAGCAGCCCCGGGACAACCGAACAAGAGACCCAGTACTTC.

The CDR3 region has the DNA TGTGCCAGCAGTGAATGGAGGGGATCGGAAGATACGCAGTATTTT. Its protein product is CASSEWRGSEDTQYF. The rearrangement uses TRBV6-1 and TRBJ2-3, with D possibly matching TRBD2 (6 bases). The CDR3 totals 15 residues. V lost 2 bases and J 5 bases, leaving 14 bases between the germline ends. Germline-derived CDR1 and CDR2 are MNHNS and SASEGT.

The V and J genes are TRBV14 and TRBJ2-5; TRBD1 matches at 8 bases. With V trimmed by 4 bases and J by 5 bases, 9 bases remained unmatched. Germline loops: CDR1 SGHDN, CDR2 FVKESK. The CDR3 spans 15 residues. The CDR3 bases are TGTGCCAGCAGCCGGTTTCAGGGGGCAGGGGAGACCCAGTACTTC. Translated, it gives CASSRFQGAGETQYF.

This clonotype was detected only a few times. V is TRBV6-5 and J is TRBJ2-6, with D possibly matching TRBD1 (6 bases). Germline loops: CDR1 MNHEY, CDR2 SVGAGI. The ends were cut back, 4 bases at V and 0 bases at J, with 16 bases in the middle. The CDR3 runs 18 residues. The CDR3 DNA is TGTGCCAGCAGTTCAAGACAGGAGGCCCTCTCTGGGGCCAACGTCCTGACTTTC. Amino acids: CASSSRQEALSGANVLTF.